These 22 T cell receptor beta chains were sequenced from one sample in a study of T cells in tuberculosis. The time point here: new active TB diagnosis, blood taken before or within 7 days of starting treatment. Method: immunoSEQ multiplex PCR; TCRdb's copy keeps in-frame clones and lacks some. This table holds some 30,000 clones, just over 90% found once. Source: PBMCs, taken at tuberculosis diagnosis. These receptors were taken from an adult with tuberculosis.

The gene calls are TRBV9 and TRBJ2-3; TRBD2 aligns across 14 bases. This CDR3 comprises 17 residues. Unmatched junction bases numbered 6, after V lost 4 bases and J lost 2 bases. CDR1 SGDLS and CDR2 YYNGEE come from the germline V gene. The DNA for the CDR3 is TGTGCCAGCAGCCCCGGGACTAGCGGGGGTAACACAGATACGCAGTATTTT. It codes for CASSPGTSGGNTDTQYF.

The chain uses TRBV5-1 and TRBJ2-1, with TRBD2 matching 10 bases. The CDR3 runs to 16 residues. V was clipped by 4 bases and J by 2 bases; unmatched bases: 6. The germline CDR1 and CDR2 sequences are SGHRS and YFSETQ. In DNA form, the CDR3 reads TGCGCCAGCAGCCAACTTACTAGCGGGGCCTACAATGAGCAGTTCTTC. Translated, it gives CASSQLTSGAYNEQFF.

V is TRBV2 and J is TRBJ2-1; D possibly corresponds to TRBD2 (6 bases). V was shortened by 6 bases and J by 2 bases, with 8 bases between the two germline ends. The CDR3 is made up of 13 amino acids. The germline V gene encodes CDR1 SNHLY and CDR2 FYNNEI. Here the CDR3 DNA reads TGTGCCAGCAGGGCGGGACCCTACAATGAGCAGTTCTTC. Translation: CASRAGPYNEQFF.

The chain couples TRBV10-1 to TRBJ2-3; 10 nucleotides match TRBD2. This CDR3 comprises 16 residues. Germline CDR1 WNHNN, CDR2 SYGVQD (reference sequence). J gave up 4 bases and V 2 bases, and 6 bases lay outside the gene matches. Here the CDR3 DNA reads TGCGCCAGCAGTGAGCCCCTAGCGGGAGCCCCAGATACGCAGTATTTT. Translating it yields CASSEPLAGAPDTQYF.

The V call is TRBV5-6, the J call TRBJ1-5; D possibly corresponds to TRBD1 (6 bases). Trimming took 4 bases from V and 0 from J, leaving 17 bases between them. This CDR3 has 17 residues. Germline V gene lookup returns CDR1 SGHDT and CDR2 YYEEEE. The CDR3, as DNA: TGTGCCAGCAGCCTCAACCGAGGGGGATATAGCAATCAGCCCCAGCATTTT. Translating it yields CASSLNRGGYSNQPQHF.

The chain is built from TRBV9 and TRBJ2-7; D possibly corresponds to TRBD1 (6 bases). Germline V CDR1 and CDR2: SGDLS, YYNGEE. The CDR3 spans 14 residues. The V gene lost 5 bases and the J gene lost 2 bases, with 14 bases spanning the gap. This chain's CDR3 is CASSVRDIAYEQYF. CDR3 coding DNA: TGTGCCAGCAGTGTCCGGGACATCGCCTACGAGCAGTACTTC.

The chain links TRBV19 to TRBJ2-7, with a weak D call TRBD1 (7 bases). The V end lost 6 bases, the J end lost 5 bases, and 20 bases lay between the germline ends. Germline-derived CDR1 and CDR2 are LNHDA and SQIVND (reference sequence). The CDR3 spans 15 residues. The CDR3 spells CASRSNRGGSDEQYF. The CDR3 nucleotides are TGTGCCAGTAGGAGTAACAGGGGAGGATCCGACGAGCAGTACTTC.

V usage is TRBV27 and J usage is TRBJ2-7; the D is unclear. There are 12 residues in the CDR3. CDR1 and CDR2 (germline): MNHEY, SMNVEV (reference sequence). V lost 5 bases and J 6 bases, leaving 11 bases between the germline ends. CDR3 nucleotide sequence: TGTGCCAGCAGTCACGAGGTGGGCGAGCAGTACTTC. It codes for CASSHEVGEQYF.

This sequence joins TRBV11-2 and TRBJ2-5, with 10 bases aligning to TRBD2. CDR1 SGHAT and CDR2 FQNNGV come from the germline V gene. V lost 1 base and J lost 2; bases outside the gene matches: 7. The CDR3 length is 17 residues. CDR3 DNA: TGTGCCAGCAGCTTAGTACAGCTAGCGGGAGTACAAGAGACCCAGTACTTC. Protein product: CASSLVQLAGVQETQYF.

The chain links TRBV11-2 to TRBJ2-1; D is unresolved. V shed 4 bases and J shed 10 bases, with 8 bases lying between them. CDR1 is SGHAT and CDR2 is FQNNGV in the germline V gene. This CDR3 is built from 11 residues. The CDR3 DNA reads as TGTGCCAGCAGCTCGGCACAGGAGCAGTTCTTC. Translation gives CASSSAQEQFF.

The chain joins TRBV18 to TRBJ2-1; the match to TRBD2 covers 13 bases. In germline, CDR1 is KGHSH, CDR2 LQKENI. CDR3 length: 15 residues. Trimming removed 3 bases from V and 6 bases from J; junction bases left unmatched: 2. In nucleotides, the CDR3 is TGTGCCAGCTCACCCGGGACTAGCGGGATCAATGAGCAGTTCTTC. It codes for CASSPGTSGINEQFF. Full variable domain (remainder filled in from reference TRBV18 and TRBJ2-1): NAGVMQNPRHLVRRRGQEARLRCSPMKGHSHVYWYRQLPEEGLKFMVYLQKENIIDESGMPKERFSAEFPKEGPSILRIQQVVRGDSAAYFCASSPGTSGINEQFFGPGTRLTVL.

V usage is TRBV7-2 and J usage is TRBJ1-3, with D possibly matching TRBD1 (6 bases). The CDR3 totals 14 residues. Trimming stripped 4 bases from V and 4 bases from J, with 11 bases between. CDR1 SGHTA and CDR2 FQGNSA come from the germline V gene. CDR3 region: CASSSGGAGNTIYF. In DNA form, the CDR3 reads TGTGCCAGCAGCTCTGGGGGCGCCGGAAACACCATATATTTT.

The V call is TRBV2, the J call TRBJ1-5; a weak D match, TRBD1 (6 bases). CDR3 length: 15 residues. Germline V gene data show CDR1 as SNHLY and CDR2 as FYNNEI. CDR3 nucleotides: TGTCCAGCTTGTGGGGGGGCGGATAGCAATCAGCCCCAGCATTTT. It yields the protein CPACGGADSNQPQHF.

This clone is labeled as medium-sized. The chain uses TRBV19 and TRBJ1-5; 8 nucleotides line up with TRBD1. V lost 5 bases and J lost 7; bases outside the gene matches: 7. This CDR3 region has 14 residues. CDR1 and CDR2 (germline): LNHDA, SQIVND (reference sequence). For the CDR3, the DNA is TGTGCCAGTAGTTGGGACCAGGGGGCACAGCCCCAGCATTTT. Encoded protein: CASSWDQGAQPQHF.

In this sample, this clone turned up a few times. The V gene is TRBV18, the J gene TRBJ2-7; D might be TRBD1 (5 bases). The CDR3 is made up of 13 amino acids. The V and J ends lost 3 bases and 1 base respectively, with 7 bases between them. CDR1 KGHSH and CDR2 LQKENI come from the germline V gene. The CDR3 nucleotides are TGTGCCAGCTCACCGGGGCGGTCCTACGAGCAGTACTTC. Its translation is CASSPGRSYEQYF.

The chain joins TRBV27 to TRBJ1-1; TRBD1 aligns across 7 bases. Trimming at V came to 1 base and at J to 2 bases, leaving 4 bases not matched to a gene. Germline V gives CDR1 MNHEY, CDR2 SMNVEV (reference sequence). The CDR3 sequence is 15 residues long. The CDR3 region has the DNA TGTGCCAGCAGTTTATTTGGACAGGCCAACACTGAAGCTTTCTTT. Its protein product is CASSLFGQANTEAFF.

V and J are TRBV5-4 and TRBJ1-2; tentative D call: TRBD1 (6 bases). The CDR3 contains 13 residues. Trimming took 4 bases from V and 5 from J, leaving 12 bases between them. Germline CDR1 and CDR2: SGHNT and YYREEE (reference sequence). This chain's CDR3 is CASSGRGSYGYTF. The DNA of the CDR3 is TGTGCCAGCAGCGGAAGGGGGTCGTATGGCTACACCTTC.

The V and J genes are TRBV7-8 and TRBJ2-6; TRBD1 is a possible D gene (5 bases). The germline V and J ends were trimmed by 5 bases and 4 bases, with 12 bases remaining between them. CDR1 and CDR2 (germline): SGHVS, FQNEAQ. This CDR3 has 15 residues. The CDR3 loop reads CASSPQGAGANVLTF. In DNA form, the CDR3 reads TGTGCCAGCAGCCCTCAGGGTGCCGGGGCCAACGTCCTGACTTTC.

The chain carries TRBV9 and TRBJ1-1; D is unclear. CDR1 and CDR2 from the germline V gene are SGDLS and YYNGEE. The ends were cut back, 6 bases at V and 1 base at J, with 13 bases in the middle. The CDR3 loop spans 14 amino acids. Written as DNA, the CDR3 is TGTGCCAGCAAGATTGCGATTGGGAACACTGAAGCTTTCTTT. Protein: CASKIAIGNTEAFF.

This chain links TRBV29-1 with TRBJ2-1, with 7 bases matching TRBD2. The junction had 5 bases not matched to a gene; V was cut back by 3 bases and J by 3 bases. CDR3 size: 14 residues. Germline CDR1 is SQVTM and CDR2 is ANQGSEA. The CDR3 nucleotides are TGCAGCGTTGAGTTGGCGGGGGACTACAATGAGCAGTTCTTC. Amino acid sequence: CSVELAGDYNEQFF.

This clone was observed once. This may be a read error, as it is one base from a much larger clone. Additional DNA sequences in this sample encode the identical CDR3. This chain uses TRBV28 with TRBJ2-3, with a weak D call TRBD1 (6 bases). Germline CDR1 MDHEN, CDR2 SYDVKM. The CDR3 has 17 amino acids. The CDR3 bases are TGTGCCAGCTGTTTGCCATTGGGGGCAGGGCCGGGGGATACGCAGTATTTT. Translating gives CASCLPLGAGPGDTQYF. The whole variable domain, remainder taken from reference TRBV28 and TRBJ2-3, is DVKVTQSSRYLVKRTGEKVFLECVQDMDHENMFWYRQDPGLGLRLIYFSYDVKMKEKGDIPEGYSVSREKKERFSLILESASTNQTSMYLCASCLPLGAGPGDTQYFGPGTRLTVL.

The genes are TRBV18 and TRBJ1-1, with D possibly TRBD1 on 5 matching bases. V was clipped by 3 bases and J by 1 base, with 9 bases between them. There are 14 residues in the CDR3. Germline CDR1 KGHSH, CDR2 LQKENI. CDR3 nucleotides: TGTGCCAGCTCACCCATTACAGGGAACACTGAAGCTTTCTTT. Protein product: CASSPITGNTEAFF.